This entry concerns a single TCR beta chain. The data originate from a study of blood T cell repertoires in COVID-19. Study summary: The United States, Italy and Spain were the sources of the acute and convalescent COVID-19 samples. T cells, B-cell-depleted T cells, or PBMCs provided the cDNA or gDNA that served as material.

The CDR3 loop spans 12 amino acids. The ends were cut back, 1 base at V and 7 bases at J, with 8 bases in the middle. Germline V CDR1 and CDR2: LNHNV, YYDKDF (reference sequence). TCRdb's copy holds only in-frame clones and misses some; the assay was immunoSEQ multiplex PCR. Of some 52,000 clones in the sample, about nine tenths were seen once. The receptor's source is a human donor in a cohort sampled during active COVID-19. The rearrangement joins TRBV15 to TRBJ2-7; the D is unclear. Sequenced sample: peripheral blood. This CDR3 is CATSRATVEQYF. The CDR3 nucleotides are TGTGCCACCAGCAGAGCTACGGTAGAGCAGTACTTC.